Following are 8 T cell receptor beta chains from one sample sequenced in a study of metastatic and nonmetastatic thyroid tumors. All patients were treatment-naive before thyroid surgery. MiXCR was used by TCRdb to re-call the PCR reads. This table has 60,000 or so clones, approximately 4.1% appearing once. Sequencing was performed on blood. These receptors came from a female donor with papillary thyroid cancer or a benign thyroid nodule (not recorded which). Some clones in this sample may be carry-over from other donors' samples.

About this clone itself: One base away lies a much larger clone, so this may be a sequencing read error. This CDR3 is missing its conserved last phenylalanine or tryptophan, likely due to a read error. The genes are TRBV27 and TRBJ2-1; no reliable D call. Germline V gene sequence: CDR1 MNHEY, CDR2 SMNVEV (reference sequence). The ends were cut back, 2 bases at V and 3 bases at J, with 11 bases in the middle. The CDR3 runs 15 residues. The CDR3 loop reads CASSLAERYYNEQFL. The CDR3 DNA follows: TGTGCCAGCAGTTTAGCGGAGCGCTACTACAATGAGCAGTTCCTC.

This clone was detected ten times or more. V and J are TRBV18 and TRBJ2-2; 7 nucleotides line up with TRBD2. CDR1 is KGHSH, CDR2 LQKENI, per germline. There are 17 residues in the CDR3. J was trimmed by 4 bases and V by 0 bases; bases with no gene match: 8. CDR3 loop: CASSPPPGTKSTGELFF. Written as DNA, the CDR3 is TGTGCCAGCTCACCACCACCCGGGACTAAAAGCACCGGGGAGCTGTTTTTT.

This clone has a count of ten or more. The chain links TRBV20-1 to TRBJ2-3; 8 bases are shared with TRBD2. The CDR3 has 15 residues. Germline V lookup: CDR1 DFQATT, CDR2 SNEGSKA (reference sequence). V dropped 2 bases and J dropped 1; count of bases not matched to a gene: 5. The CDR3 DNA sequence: TGCAGTGCTAGACCGGGACTAGTCCGCACAGATACGCAGTATTTT. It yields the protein CSARPGLVRTDTQYF.

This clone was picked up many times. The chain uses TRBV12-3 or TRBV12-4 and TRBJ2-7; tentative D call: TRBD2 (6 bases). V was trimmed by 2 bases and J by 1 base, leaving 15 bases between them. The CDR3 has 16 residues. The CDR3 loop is CASSLNGREASYEQYF. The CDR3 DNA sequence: TGTGCCAGCAGTTTAAATGGCAGGGAGGCGTCCTACGAGCAGTACTTC.

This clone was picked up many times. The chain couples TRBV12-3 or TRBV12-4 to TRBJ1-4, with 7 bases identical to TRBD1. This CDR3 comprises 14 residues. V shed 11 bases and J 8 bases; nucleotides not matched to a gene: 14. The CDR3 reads CASSRWTGGEKLFF. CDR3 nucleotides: TGTGCCTCCTCGCGTTGGACAGGTGGCGAAAAACTGTTTTTT.

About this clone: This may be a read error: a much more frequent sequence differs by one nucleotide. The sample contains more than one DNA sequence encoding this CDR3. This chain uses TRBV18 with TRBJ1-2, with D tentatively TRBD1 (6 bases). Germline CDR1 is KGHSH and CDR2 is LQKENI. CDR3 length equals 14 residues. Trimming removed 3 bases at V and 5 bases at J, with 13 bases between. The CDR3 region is CASSPGPQGYGYTF. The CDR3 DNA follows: TGTGCCAGCTCACCGGGGCCACAGGGATATGGCTACACCTTC.

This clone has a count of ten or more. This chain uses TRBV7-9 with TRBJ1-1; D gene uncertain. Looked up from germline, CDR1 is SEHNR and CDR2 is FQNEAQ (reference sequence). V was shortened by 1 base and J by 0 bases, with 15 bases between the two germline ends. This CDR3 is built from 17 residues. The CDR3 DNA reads TGTGCCAGCAGCTTAGTCTGGTCCGCCGACATGAACACTGAAGCTTTCTTT. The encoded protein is CASSLVWSADMNTEAFF.

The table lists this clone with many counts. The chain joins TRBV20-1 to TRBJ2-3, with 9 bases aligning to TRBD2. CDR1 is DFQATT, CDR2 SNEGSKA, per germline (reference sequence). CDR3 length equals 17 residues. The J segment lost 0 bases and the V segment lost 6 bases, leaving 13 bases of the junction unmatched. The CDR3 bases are TGCAGTGCAGACTCCTCGGGACTAGCAACTAGCACAGATACGCAGTATTTT. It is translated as CSADSSGLATSTDTQYF.